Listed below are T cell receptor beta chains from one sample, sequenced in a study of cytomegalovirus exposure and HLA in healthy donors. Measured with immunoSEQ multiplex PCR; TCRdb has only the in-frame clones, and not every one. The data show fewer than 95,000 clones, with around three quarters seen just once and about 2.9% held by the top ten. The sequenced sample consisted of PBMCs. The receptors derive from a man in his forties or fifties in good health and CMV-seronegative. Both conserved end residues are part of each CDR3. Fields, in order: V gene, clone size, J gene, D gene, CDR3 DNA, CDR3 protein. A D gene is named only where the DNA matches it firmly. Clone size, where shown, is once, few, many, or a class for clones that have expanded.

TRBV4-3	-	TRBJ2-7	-	TGCGCCAGCAGCCAAGAGACAGTCCCCCCCTACGAGCAGTACTTC	CASSQETVPPYEQYF
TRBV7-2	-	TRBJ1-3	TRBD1	TGTGCCAGCAGCTTAGAGGCCGCAGGGGGTCTGTCTGGAAACACCATATATTTT	CASSLEAAGGLSGNTIYF
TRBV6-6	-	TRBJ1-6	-	TGTGCCAGCAGTACCACAGGGAGCTCCTATAATTCACCCCTCCACTTT	CASSTTGSSYNSPLHF
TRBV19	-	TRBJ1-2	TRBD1	TGTGCCAGACTTGGACAGGGCCAGCACTATGGCTACACCTTC	CARLGQGQHYGYTF
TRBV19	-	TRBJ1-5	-	TGTGCCAGTAGTACTTTCTACAGGGAGAGCAATCAGCCCCAGCATTTT	CASSTFYRESNQPQHF
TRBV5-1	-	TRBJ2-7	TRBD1	TGCGCCAGCAGCTTGCCCGGGACAGAGTACGAGCAGTACTTC	CASSLPGTEYEQYF
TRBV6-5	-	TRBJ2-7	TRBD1	TGTGCCAGCACCTCCGGACAGGGGAAATCCTACGAGCAGTACTTC	CASTSGQGKSYEQYF
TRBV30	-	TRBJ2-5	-	TGTGCCTGGGCGGCCTTGAGAGAGACCCAGTACTTC	CAWAALRETQYF
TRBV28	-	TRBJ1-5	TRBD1	TGTGCCAGCAGTTTGATCGGGACAGGGGATAATCAGCCCCAGCATTTT	CASSLIGTGDNQPQHF
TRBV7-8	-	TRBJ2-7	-	TGTGCCAGCAGCTTAGCAGCCGAGCAGTACTTC	CASSLAAEQYF
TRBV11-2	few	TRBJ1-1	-	TGTGCCAGCAGCTTAGATCGTTTCGGTGAAGCTTTCTTT	CASSLDRFGEAFF
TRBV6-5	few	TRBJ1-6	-	TGTGCCAGCAACACGGAGGGTTCACCCCTCCACTTT	CASNTEGSPLHF
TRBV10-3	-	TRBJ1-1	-	TGTGCCAGCGCCGGGGATCTCGGCACTGAAGCTTTCTTT	CASAGDLGTEAFF
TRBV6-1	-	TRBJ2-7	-	TGTGCCAGCAGTGAAGGAGGACACTACGAGCAGTACTTC	CASSEGGHYEQYF
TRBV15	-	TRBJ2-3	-	TGTGCCACCAGCAGAGGGCCAGGGTCTAAAGATACGCAGTATTTT	CATSRGPGSKDTQYF
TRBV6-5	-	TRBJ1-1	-	TGTGCCAGCAGTCTAGGGAGGGACACTGAAGCTTTCTTT	CASSLGRDTEAFF
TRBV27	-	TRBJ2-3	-	TGTGCCAGCAGTCTACTAGTGGTGACTAGCACAGATACGCAGTATTTT	CASSLLVVTSTDTQYF
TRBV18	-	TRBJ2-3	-	TGTGCCAGCTCAGACCTGGCGGGGACAGATACGCAGTATTTT	CASSDLAGTDTQYF
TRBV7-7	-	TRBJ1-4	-	TGTGCCAGCAAAGGACAGTCTGAAAAACTGTTTTTT	CASKGQSEKLFF
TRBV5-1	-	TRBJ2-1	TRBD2	TGCGCCAGCAGCTTGGGTGCAGCGGGGGGGTACAATGAGCAGTTCTTC	CASSLGAAGGYNEQFF
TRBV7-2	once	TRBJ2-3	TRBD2	TGTGCCAGCAGCTTAGATAGCGGGGGGGCAGATACGCAGTATTTT	CASSLDSGGADTQYF
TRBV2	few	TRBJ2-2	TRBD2	TGTGCCAGCAGCGTAGCGGGGGTCCTGAACACCGGGGAGCTGTTTTTT	CASSVAGVLNTGELFF
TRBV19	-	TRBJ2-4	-	TGTGCCAGTAGTCCTCGACAGAAAAACATTCAGTACTTC	CASSPRQKNIQYF
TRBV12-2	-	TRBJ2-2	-	TGTGCAAGTCGCGCCGGACTAGCGACGGGCACCGGGGAGCTGTTTTTT	CASRAGLATGTGELFF
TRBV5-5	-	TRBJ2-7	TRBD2	TGTGCCAGCAGCGTACTACCCCGGGCGGGGGGGGAGGAAGAGCAGTACTTC	CASSVLPRAGGEEEQYF
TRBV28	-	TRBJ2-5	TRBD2	TGTGCCAGCAGCCTTAGCGGGGGGGCCTCTTGGGAGACCCAGTACTTC	CASSLSGGASWETQYF
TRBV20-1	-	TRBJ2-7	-	TGCAGTGCTAATTTGGAGGAGCAGTACTTC	CSANLEEQYF
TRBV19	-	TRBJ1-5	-	TGTGCCAGTAGCATGCAGGACAGCATAAGCAATCAGCCCCAGCATTTT	CASSMQDSISNQPQHF
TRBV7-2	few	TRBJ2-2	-	TGTGCCAGCAGCTCTCCGAACACCGGGGAGCTGTTTTTT	CASSSPNTGELFF
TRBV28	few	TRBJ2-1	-	TGTGCCAGCAGGACGCCCCACAGGGCCCCTTCCTACAATGAGCAGTTCTTC	CASRTPHRAPSYNEQFF
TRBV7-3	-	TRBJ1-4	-	TGTGCCAGCAGCCATGAGTTAGTAAGCAACGAAAAACTGTTTTTT	CASSHELVSNEKLFF
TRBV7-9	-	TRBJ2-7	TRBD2	TGTGCCAGCAGCTTATTGGGAGGGAGTCGATACGAGCAGTACTTC	CASSLLGGSRYEQYF
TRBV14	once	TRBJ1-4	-	TGTGCCAGCAGCCAAGTGTCACAGGCGGGGGAAAAACTGTTTTTT	CASSQVSQAGEKLFF
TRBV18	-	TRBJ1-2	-	TGTGCCAGCTCACCACCGCAGGGGCGCACTGATGGCTACACCTTC	CASSPPQGRTDGYTF
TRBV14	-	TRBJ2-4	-	TGTGCCAGCAGCTCAAGGAGAATAGCGGATGCCAAAAACATTCAGTACTTC	CASSSRRIADAKNIQYF
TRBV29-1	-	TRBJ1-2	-	TGCAGCGTTGATGTCCAGAGACACTTTAACTATGGCTACACCTTC	CSVDVQRHFNYGYTF
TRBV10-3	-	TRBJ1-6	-	TGTGCCATCAGTGAATCTAGAAGGCCATCGCAAAATTCACCCCTCCACTTT	CAISESRRPSQNSPLHF
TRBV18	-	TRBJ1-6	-	TGTGCCAGCTCACCACAGCACACAGTTCCCCTCCACTTT	CASSPQHTVPLHF
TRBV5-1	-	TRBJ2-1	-	TGCGCCAGCAGCCTGCGGGTTGTAGCCTCCTACAATGAGCAGTTCTTC	CASSLRVVASYNEQFF
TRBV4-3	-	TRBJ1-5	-	TGCGCCAGCAGCCCGTACCTGGGAGTCGTCGGGGAACCCCAGCATTTT	CASSPYLGVVGEPQHF
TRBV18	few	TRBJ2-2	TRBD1	TGTGCCAGCTCACCAAAGGAGGACAGGGTTGTCGGGGAGCTGTTTTTT	CASSPKEDRVVGELFF
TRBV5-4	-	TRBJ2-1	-	TGTGCCAGCAGCTTGGCCCGGGACACCTCCTACAATGAGCAGTTCTTC	CASSLARDTSYNEQFF
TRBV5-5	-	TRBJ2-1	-	TGTGCCAGCAGCTCGGACGTGACAGGTTTTCAGTTCTTC	CASSSDVTGFQFF
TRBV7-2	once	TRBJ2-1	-	TGTGCCAGCAGCTTAAATGTTGGGCAGGGGGAGCAGTTCTTC	CASSLNVGQGEQFF
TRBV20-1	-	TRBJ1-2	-	TGCAGTGCTAGAGCAGGGTATGGCTACACCTTC	CSARAGYGYTF
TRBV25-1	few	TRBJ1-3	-	TGTGCCAGCAGTGAATTAGGAGTGGGAAACACCATATATTTT	CASSELGVGNTIYF
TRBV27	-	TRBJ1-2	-	TGTGCCAGCAGTGAAGGGCCCCTGAGGGCTTTCACCTTC	CASSEGPLRAFTF
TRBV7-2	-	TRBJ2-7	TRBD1	TGTGCCAGCAGCCCTCGGGGGACAGGGGGCGGCGAGCAGTACTTC	CASSPRGTGGGEQYF
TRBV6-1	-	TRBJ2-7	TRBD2	TGTGCCAGCAGGGGACTAGCGGGATCCGAGCAGTACTTC	CASRGLAGSEQYF
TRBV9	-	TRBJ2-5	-	TGTGCCAGCAGCCCCGACAGGGCGGGGGAGACCCAGTACTTC	CASSPDRAGETQYF
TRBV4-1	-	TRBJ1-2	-	TGCGCCAGCAGCTCGCTAGGCCGAGAGCAGGGCTACACCTTC	CASSSLGREQGYTF
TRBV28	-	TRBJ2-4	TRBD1	TGTGCCAGCAGTACCCGGGAAACAGGGGTACGGAAAAACATTCAGTACTTC	CASSTRETGVRKNIQYF
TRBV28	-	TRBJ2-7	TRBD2	TGTGCCAGCATTTCCGGGACTAGGATATACGAGCAGTACTTC	CASISGTRIYEQYF
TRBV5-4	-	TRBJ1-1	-	TGTGCCAGCAGCCAATTTCCGTCAGGTATGAACACTGAAGCTTTCTTT	CASSQFPSGMNTEAFF
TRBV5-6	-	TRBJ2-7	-	TGTGCCAGCAGCCCCATTTCCAGATACGAGCAGTACTTC	CASSPISRYEQYF
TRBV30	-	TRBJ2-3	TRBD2	TGTGCCTGGACTAGCGGGGGGTTGGGCACAGATACGCAGTATTTT	CAWTSGGLGTDTQYF